Detailed here is one T cell receptor beta chain. The V segment lost 9 bases and the J segment 5 bases; nucleotides outside the gene matches: 7. Per germline, CDR1 LNHDA and CDR2 SQIVND (reference sequence). CDR3 length: 14 amino acids. Clones were read by immunoSEQ multiplex PCR, and TCRdb kept only the in-frame ones, dropping some. This sample has tens of thousands of clones; approximately 94% occur once, and the top ten carry roughly 2.5%. This sample stems from a study of T cell changes during pregnancy in multiple sclerosis. Source: peripheral blood, taken in the third trimester of pregnancy. This chain joins TRBV19 and TRBJ1-2, with 12 bases that match TRBD1. The sequence derives from a female donor with multiple sclerosis, enrolled in a pregnancy study. The CDR3 loop is CASRPGQGAYGYTF. CDR3 in DNA: TGTGCCAGCCGGCCGGGACAGGGGGCTTATGGCTACACCTTC.